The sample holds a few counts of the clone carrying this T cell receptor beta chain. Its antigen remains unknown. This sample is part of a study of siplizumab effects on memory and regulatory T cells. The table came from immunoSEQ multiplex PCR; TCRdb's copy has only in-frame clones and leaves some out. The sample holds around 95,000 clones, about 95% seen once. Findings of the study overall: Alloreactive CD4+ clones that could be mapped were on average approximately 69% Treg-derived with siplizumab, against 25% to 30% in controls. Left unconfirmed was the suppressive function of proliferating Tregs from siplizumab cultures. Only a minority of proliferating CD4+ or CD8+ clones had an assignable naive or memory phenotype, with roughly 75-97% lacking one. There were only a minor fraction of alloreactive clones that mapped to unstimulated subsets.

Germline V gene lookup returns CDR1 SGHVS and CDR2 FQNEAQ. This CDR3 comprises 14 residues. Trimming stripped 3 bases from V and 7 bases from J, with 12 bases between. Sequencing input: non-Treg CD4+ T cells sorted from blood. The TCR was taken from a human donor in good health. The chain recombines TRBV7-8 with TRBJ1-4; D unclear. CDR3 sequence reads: CASSFQRVGEKLFF. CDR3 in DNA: TGTGCCAGCAGCTTCCAGAGGGTCGGTGAAAAACTGTTTTTT.